The TCR beta chain described here comes from a study of shared clonotypes between healthy human individuals. This clone showed up just once. Here immunoSEQ multiplex PCR was the method, and the copy in TCRdb shows in-frame clones only, minus some. This sample has under 1,100,000 clones, with approximately 78% found just once. CDR1 is SGHNT, CDR2 YENEEA, per germline. The CDR3 contains 16 residues. V gave up 2 bases and J gave up 2 bases; unmatched junction bases: 5. The receptor's source is a man between 18 and 35 years old in good health. Some clones in this sample may be carry-over from other donors' samples. Sequencing input: memory CD4+ T cells from PBMCs. Stated subset: CD45RA-negative fraction. This sequence joins TRBV11-3 and TRBJ2-7, with 11 bases lining up with TRBD2. For the CDR3, the DNA is TGTGCCAGCAGCTTAACTAGCGGGAGTTATCCCTACGAGCAGTACTTC. Its protein product is CASSLTSGSYPYEQYF.